This paragraph covers one T cell receptor (beta chain) sequence. Its specificity is unknown. Some clones are missing from TCRdb's copy, which holds only in-frame ones; the method was immunoSEQ multiplex PCR. Counted here are 70,000 to 80,000 clones, 80% occurring once; the ten biggest clones make up 45% to 50%. The sample belongs to a study of T cell responses to AZD1222 COVID-19 vaccine. General study findings and limits: Unmutated variant regions are reportedly targeted by nearly half of spike-specific TCRs. Two doses of AZD1222 preceded a rise in Spike-specific TCR breadth and depth. White British people made up most donors, females outnumbered males, and clonal diversity was possibly underestimated.

Trimming removed 4 bases at V and 11 bases at J, with 15 bases between. The CDR3 is 13 residues long. CDR1 and CDR2 (germline): LNHDA, SQIVND (reference sequence). Second doses at about 4 or about 12 weeks were pooled. The chain uses TRBV19 and TRBJ1-5; D is possibly TRBD1 (5 bases). This clonotype was sampled from an adult who received the AZD1222 COVID-19 vaccine. The input for sequencing was peripheral blood, taken 28 days after the second AZD1222 dose. The CDR3, as DNA: TGTGCCAGTAGTAAAAGGGACGGCGGAGCCCAGCATTTT. This gives the protein CASSKRDGGAQHF.